This T cell receptor (beta chain) stems from a study of cytomegalovirus exposure and HLA in healthy donors. The PCR employed 60 Vbeta primers together with 13 Jbeta primers. Generated by immunoSEQ multiplex PCR, the TCRdb table keeps only in-frame clones and is missing some. The sample shows about 150,000 clones, around three quarters of them seen only once. This clone was detected a few times. The J segment lost 8 bases and the V segment lost 5 bases, leaving 9 bases of the junction unmatched. Germline-derived CDR1 and CDR2 are MNHEY and SMNVEV (reference sequence). CDR3 length: 14 residues. Sequenced sample: PBMCs. The V call is TRBV27, the J call TRBJ2-1; 7 bases match TRBD2. The TCR comes from a male donor in good health and CMV-seronegative. This CDR3 is CASSLRDYGDEQFF. CDR3 in DNA: TGTGCCAGCAGTCTCCGGGACTATGGGGATGAGCAGTTCTTC.